This T cell receptor beta chain was documented in a study of metastatic and nonmetastatic thyroid tumors. About the research overall: Malignant and benign thyroid patients had repertoires compared in peripheral blood and tumor or nodule tissue.

Not a single patient had been given any form of treatment at any point before undergoing thyroid surgery. Authors' processing steps: A papillary thyroid cancer distant-metastasis classifier was built from CDR3 differences across clinicopathological groups. TCRdb re-called the PCR reads with MiXCR. TCRdb, not the original authors, processed these V and J calls. The table records over 25,000 clones, roughly 15% of them present only once. This clone has at least ten counts. The CDR3 totals 15 residues. Trimming took off 8 bases at V and 2 bases at J, with 17 bases between the two ends. Germline values: CDR1 PRHDT, CDR2 FYEKMQ (reference sequence).

Sequences were obtained from blood. The TCR was taken from a male donor with papillary thyroid cancer or a benign thyroid nodule (not recorded which). Some clones in this sample may be carry-over from other donors' samples. The chain links TRBV13 to TRBJ2-3; unclear D gene. The CDR3 sequence: CASSSRAFYTDTQYF. DNA for the CDR3: TGTGCCAGCTCCTCCCGGGCATTTTACACAGATACGCAGTATTTT.